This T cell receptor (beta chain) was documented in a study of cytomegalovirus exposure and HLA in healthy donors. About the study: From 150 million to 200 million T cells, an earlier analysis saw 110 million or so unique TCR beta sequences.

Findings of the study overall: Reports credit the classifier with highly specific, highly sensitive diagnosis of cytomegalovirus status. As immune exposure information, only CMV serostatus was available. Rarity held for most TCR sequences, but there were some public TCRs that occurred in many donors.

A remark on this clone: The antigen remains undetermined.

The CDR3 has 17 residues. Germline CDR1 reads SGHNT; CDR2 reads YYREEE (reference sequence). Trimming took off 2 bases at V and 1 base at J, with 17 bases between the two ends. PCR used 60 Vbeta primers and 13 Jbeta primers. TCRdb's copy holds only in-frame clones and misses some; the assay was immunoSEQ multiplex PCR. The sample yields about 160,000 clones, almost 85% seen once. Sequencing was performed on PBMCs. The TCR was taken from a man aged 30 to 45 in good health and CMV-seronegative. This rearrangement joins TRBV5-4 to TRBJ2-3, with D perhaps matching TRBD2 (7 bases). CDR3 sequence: CASSLGRGGGGTDTQYF. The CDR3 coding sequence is TGTGCCAGCAGCTTAGGGCGCGGGGGCGGGGGCACAGATACGCAGTATTTT.